This T cell receptor (beta chain) derives from a study of blood T cell repertoires in COVID-19. Unmatched junction bases numbered 7, after V lost 3 bases and J lost 5 bases. The CDR3 contains 15 residues. The germline V gene encodes CDR1 SEHNR and CDR2 FQNEAQ (reference sequence). Participant reports of clinical history set cohort assignment. Symptom resolution, clearance, or two negative PCRs marked the recovered donors of Cohort 3. Data came from immunoSEQ multiplex PCR; TCRdb stores just in-frame clones and leaves some out. The table records some 260,000 clones, 90% to 95% of them present only once.

Source material: PBMCs or T cells enriched from blood (not recorded which). The TCR comes from a woman aged 18-29 years who had recovered from COVID-19. The genes are TRBV7-9 and TRBJ2-1; 7 bases map to TRBD2. This chain's CDR3 is CASSFRSSGNNEQFF. Written as DNA, the CDR3 is TGTGCCAGCAGCTTTCGGTCTAGCGGAAACAATGAGCAGTTCTTC.